Included here is one T cell receptor beta chain sequence, with context. Germline values: CDR1 LNHDA, CDR2 SQIVND (reference sequence). Trimming removed 1 base at V and 9 bases at J, with 7 bases between. CDR3 length: 12 amino acids. This sample was taken from a study of T cells in Graves' hyperthyroidism and ophthalmopathy. Amplified TCR beta CDR3 regions derived from RNA transcripts. The primer set for the first-round RT-PCR of the TCR CDR3 was HTBI. TCRdb used MiXCR to reprocess the multiplex PCR reads, holding one entry per CDR3 protein. The sample has 300,000 to 500,000 distinct CDR3 sequences, 14% to 15% seen once.

The chain uses TRBV19 and TRBJ2-1, with D possibly being TRBD1 (5 bases). Specimen: blood. This TCR came from a woman between 25 and 40 years old with Graves' hyperthyroidism. As DNA, the CDR3 is TGTGCCAGTAGTATAGGGGGCTTTGAGCAGTTCTTC. This codes for CASSIGGFEQFF.